This is a list of T cell receptor beta chains from one sample in a study of blood T cell repertoires in COVID-19. This table comes from immunoSEQ multiplex PCR, and its TCRdb copy is limited to in-frame clones, with some not included. The table lists 85,000 to 120,000 clones, roughly 81% of them singletons. Sequencing input: peripheral blood. Receptors originate from a man between 40 and 49 years old with active or convalescent COVID-19. Each CDR3 is given with its conserved first and last residue. The order of the fields is J gene, clone size, D gene, CDR3 length, V gene, CDR3 protein, CDR3 DNA. D genes are given only for firm matches. Size is stated for part of the rows, as once, few or many counts, or as a class when the clone is expanded.

J: TRBJ2-5; size: -; D: TRBD2; length: 15; V: TRBV19; CDR3: CASSIRLAGYETQYF; DNA: TGTGCCAGTAGTATTAGACTAGCTGGGTACGAGACCCAGTACTTC
J: TRBJ2-7; size: -; D: TRBD2; length: 12; V: TRBV2; CDR3: CASRGGTYEQYF; DNA: TGTGCCAGCAGGGGGGGGACCTACGAGCAGTACTTC
J: TRBJ2-7; size: -; D: TRBD2; length: 16; V: TRBV7-2; CDR3: CASSQTLAGGDYEQYF; DNA: TGTGCCAGCAGCCAAACTCTAGCGGGGGGAGATTACGAGCAGTACTTC
J: TRBJ2-3; size: few; D: -; length: 15; V: TRBV5-1; CDR3: CASRVAGAYTDTQYF; DNA: TGCGCCAGCAGGGTGGCAGGGGCGTACACAGATACGCAGTATTTT
J: TRBJ2-7; size: -; D: -; length: 13; V: TRBV5-4; CDR3: CASSLGHSYEQYF; DNA: TGTGCCAGCAGCTTGGGACATTCCTACGAGCAGTACTTC
J: TRBJ2-3; size: -; D: -; length: 15; V: TRBV6-5; CDR3: CASRIRDTSTDTQYF; DNA: TGTGCCAGCAGAATCCGGGACACTAGCACAGATACGCAGTATTTT
J: TRBJ1-3; size: -; D: TRBD1; length: 15; V: TRBV27; CDR3: CASSLVGGTGNTIYF; DNA: TGTGCCAGCAGTTTGGTAGGGGGCACTGGAAACACCATATATTTT
J: TRBJ2-2; size: -; D: -; length: 12; V: TRBV19; CDR3: CASIARGGELFF; DNA: TGTGCCAGTATAGCAAGGGGCGGGGAGCTGTTTTTT
J: TRBJ1-1; size: once; D: TRBD1; length: 16; V: TRBV11-1; CDR3: CASSLEGDRRNTEAFF; DNA: TGTGCCAGCAGCTTAGAGGGGGACAGACGGAACACTGAAGCTTTCTTT
J: TRBJ1-1; size: -; D: -; length: 16; V: TRBV11-2; CDR3: CASSRPRGPRNTEAFF; DNA: TGTGCCAGCAGCCGCCCCAGGGGCCCGAGGAACACTGAAGCTTTCTTT
J: TRBJ2-6; size: -; D: TRBD1; length: 16; V: TRBV2; CDR3: CASRETGRSGANVLTF; DNA: TGTGCCAGCAGAGAGACAGGGAGAAGTGGGGCCAACGTCCTGACTTTC
J: TRBJ1-1; size: -; D: -; length: 14; V: TRBV10-3; CDR3: CAIRGTSENTEAFF; DNA: TGTGCCATCAGGGGGACATCCGAGAACACTGAAGCTTTCTTT
J: TRBJ1-6; size: -; D: -; length: 15; V: TRBV7-3; CDR3: CASSLKGSYNSPLHF; DNA: TGTGCCAGCAGCTTAAAGGGGTCCTATAATTCACCCCTCCACTTT
J: TRBJ2-1; size: once; D: TRBD2; length: 15; V: TRBV4-2; CDR3: CASSQGEGSYNEQFF; DNA: TGTGCCAGCAGCCAAGGGGAGGGGTCCTACAATGAGCAGTTCTTC
J: TRBJ2-1; size: -; D: TRBD2; length: 14; V: TRBV19; CDR3: CASGSGGAVNEQFF; DNA: TGTGCCAGTGGTAGCGGGGGGGCGGTCAATGAGCAGTTCTTC
J: TRBJ2-1; size: -; D: TRBD2; length: 15; V: TRBV19; CDR3: CASSIGLAGVDEQFF; DNA: TGTGCCAGTAGTATAGGACTAGCGGGGGTGGATGAGCAGTTCTTC
J: TRBJ2-5; size: -; D: -; length: 15; V: TRBV6-2/TRBV6-3; CDR3: CASSYPRALGETQYF; DNA: TGTGCCAGCAGTTACCCCAGGGCTCTCGGAGAGACCCAGTACTTC
J: TRBJ1-1; size: -; D: TRBD1; length: 14; V: TRBV25-1; CDR3: CASSGTGWDTEAFF; DNA: TGTGCCAGCAGTGGGACAGGTTGGGACACTGAAGCTTTCTTT
J: TRBJ2-5; size: once; D: -; length: 14; V: TRBV6-2/TRBV6-3; CDR3: CASSFGGAGETQYF; DNA: TGTGCCAGCAGTTTCGGGGGAGCCGGGGAGACCCAGTACTTC
J: TRBJ2-2; size: -; D: -; length: 15; V: TRBV5-1; CDR3: CASSLGGGNTGELFF; DNA: TGCGCCAGCAGCTTGGGAGGGGGGAACACCGGGGAGCTGTTTTTT
J: TRBJ2-3; size: -; D: TRBD2; length: 14; V: TRBV6-2/TRBV6-3; CDR3: CASSLAGVSDTQYF; DNA: TGTGCCAGCAGCCTAGCGGGGGTTTCAGATACGCAGTATTTT
J: TRBJ1-5; size: -; D: -; length: 14; V: TRBV5-1; CDR3: CASSLGDRNQPQHF; DNA: TGCGCCAGCAGCTTGGGCGACAGAAATCAGCCCCAGCATTTT
J: TRBJ2-7; size: -; D: TRBD1; length: 13; V: TRBV6-5; CDR3: CASEDRDSYEQYF; DNA: TGTGCCAGCGAAGATCGGGACAGCTACGAGCAGTACTTC
J: TRBJ1-3; size: -; D: TRBD1; length: 16; V: TRBV4-1; CDR3: CASSQLGQGSGNTIYF; DNA: TGCGCCAGCAGCCAGTTGGGACAGGGTTCGGGAAACACCATATATTTT
J: TRBJ1-1; size: -; D: -; length: 15; V: TRBV5-5; CDR3: CASSFLGAANTEAFF; DNA: TGTGCCAGCAGCTTTCTAGGAGCAGCGAACACTGAAGCTTTCTTT
J: TRBJ1-1; size: once; D: TRBD1; length: 16; V: TRBV2; CDR3: CASSEWDSIFNTEAFF; DNA: TGTGCCAGCAGTGAATGGGACAGCATATTTAACACTGAAGCTTTCTTT
J: TRBJ2-7; size: -; D: TRBD1; length: 15; V: TRBV5-1; CDR3: CASSLEGGRLYEQYF; DNA: TGCGCCAGCAGCTTGGAAGGGGGCCGTTTGTACGAGCAGTACTTC
J: TRBJ1-5; size: -; D: -; length: 16; V: TRBV19; CDR3: CASSDGGPLSNQPQHF; DNA: TGTGCCAGTTCTGACGGGGGGCCTTTAAGCAATCAGCCCCAGCATTTT
J: TRBJ2-2; size: -; D: -; length: 16; V: TRBV11-3; CDR3: CASSPSGSAHTGELFF; DNA: TGTGCCAGCAGCCCGTCGGGGTCAGCTCACACCGGGGAGCTGTTTTTT
J: TRBJ2-1; size: few; D: -; length: 13; V: TRBV6-4; CDR3: CASSDSDNNEQFF; DNA: TGTGCCAGCAGTGACTCGGACAACAATGAGCAGTTCTTC
J: TRBJ1-2; size: -; D: -; length: 12; V: TRBV25-1; CDR3: CASSAQGYGYTF; DNA: TGTGCCAGCAGTGCGCAGGGCTATGGCTACACCTTC
J: TRBJ1-1; size: once; D: -; length: 14; V: TRBV9; CDR3: CASSLEQLNTEAFF; DNA: TGTGCCAGCAGCCTTGAACAACTGAACACTGAAGCTTTCTTT
J: TRBJ2-7; size: -; D: TRBD1; length: 14; V: TRBV6-6; CDR3: CASSRRDSSYEQYF; DNA: TGTGCCAGCAGCCGCCGGGACAGCTCCTACGAGCAGTACTTC
J: TRBJ1-5; size: once; D: TRBD1; length: 15; V: TRBV2; CDR3: CASSQKDRVNQPQHF; DNA: TGTGCCAGCAGTCAAAAGGACAGGGTCAATCAGCCCCAGCATTTT
J: TRBJ1-6; size: -; D: -; length: 15; V: TRBV5-6; CDR3: CASTFQGGKNSPLHF; DNA: TGTGCCAGCACCTTCCAAGGGGGAAAAAATTCACCCCTCCACTTT
J: TRBJ1-5; size: -; D: -; length: 16; V: TRBV6-6; CDR3: CASRSRGGRSNQPQHF; DNA: TGTGCCAGCAGATCCCGGGGGGGAAGGAGCAATCAGCCCCAGCATTTT
J: TRBJ2-2; size: few; D: TRBD1; length: 18; V: TRBV7-3; CDR3: CASSLRSTRDRGPGELFF; DNA: TGTGCCAGCAGCTTAAGAAGTACCCGGGACAGGGGCCCCGGGGAGCTGTTTTTT
J: TRBJ2-5; size: -; D: TRBD2; length: 15; V: TRBV19; CDR3: CASSVSSGGLETQYF; DNA: TGTGCCAGTAGTGTTTCTAGCGGGGGGTTAGAGACCCAGTACTTC
J: TRBJ1-5; size: few; D: -; length: 13; V: TRBV18; CDR3: CASSLAKGEPQHF; DNA: TGTGCCAGCTCACTAGCTAAGGGGGAGCCCCAGCATTTT
J: TRBJ1-2; size: -; D: TRBD1; length: 13; V: TRBV12-3/TRBV12-4; CDR3: CASTTGGGYGYTF; DNA: TGTGCCAGCACTACAGGGGGCGGCTATGGCTACACCTTC
J: TRBJ1-1; size: -; D: -; length: 13; V: TRBV11-2; CDR3: CASSSNRVAEAFF; DNA: TGTGCCAGCAGCTCCAACAGGGTTGCTGAAGCTTTCTTT
J: TRBJ1-4; size: -; D: TRBD1; length: 15; V: TRBV25-1; CDR3: CASSDRGQGHEKLFF; DNA: TGTGCCAGCAGTGACCGTGGACAGGGGCATGAAAAACTGTTTTTT
J: TRBJ2-5; size: -; D: TRBD2; length: 16; V: TRBV2; CDR3: CASSETSGGLQETQYF; DNA: TGTGCCAGCAGTGAGACTAGCGGGGGACTCCAAGAGACCCAGTACTTC
J: TRBJ2-6; size: few; D: -; length: 16; V: TRBV6-5; CDR3: CASSYSSGTGANVLTF; DNA: TGTGCCAGCAGTTACTCGTCAGGGACTGGGGCCAACGTCCTGACTTTC
J: TRBJ1-1; size: many; D: TRBD1; length: 15; V: TRBV7-2; CDR3: CASRPRDRANTEAFF; DNA: TGTGCCAGCAGACCCAGGGACAGGGCAAACACTGAAGCTTTCTTT
J: TRBJ1-6; size: many; D: -; length: 15; V: TRBV19; CDR3: CATRNPGVWNSPLHF; DNA: TGTGCCACAAGGAATCCAGGGGTATGGAATTCACCCCTCCACTTT
J: TRBJ2-7; size: -; D: TRBD2; length: 14; V: TRBV19; CDR3: CASTPASGAYEQYF; DNA: TGTGCCAGTACCCCGGCTAGCGGCGCCTACGAGCAGTACTTC
J: TRBJ2-2; size: -; D: TRBD2; length: 19; V: TRBV5-4; CDR3: CASSKIAGGPGKNTGELFF; DNA: TGTGCCAGCAGCAAGATAGCGGGGGGGCCCGGAAAAAATACCGGGGAGCTGTTTTTT
J: TRBJ2-3; size: -; D: -; length: 16; V: TRBV9; CDR3: CASSVDPVRGTDTQYF; DNA: TGTGCCAGCAGCGTAGACCCCGTCCGGGGCACAGATACGCAGTATTTT
J: TRBJ2-7; size: -; D: -; length: 17; V: TRBV7-9; CDR3: CASSLGGGRISAHEQYF; DNA: TGTGCCAGCAGCTTAGGAGGGGGAAGGATAAGCGCCCACGAGCAGTACTTC